This T cell receptor (beta chain) was found in a study of radiation and T cells in renal cell carcinoma. Treatment: treatment-naive control, cytoreductive nephrectomy. Germline-derived CDR1 and CDR2 are SGHDN and FVKESK. J gave up 3 bases and V 5 bases, and 6 bases lay outside the gene matches. This CDR3 contains 15 residues. Measured with immunoSEQ multiplex PCR; TCRdb has only the in-frame clones, and not every one. The sample consists of some 25,000 clones, roughly 60% of them appearing once. The rearrangement uses TRBV14 and TRBJ2-7; 11 bases are shared with TRBD1. The source was tumor tissue, collected from a patient whose treatment was nephrectomy without radiotherapy. The source of this sequence is a middle-aged man with renal cell carcinoma. This CDR3 is CASSYMGQGVYEQYF. For the CDR3, the DNA is TGTGCCAGCAGCTACATGGGACAGGGGGTCTACGAGCAGTACTTC.